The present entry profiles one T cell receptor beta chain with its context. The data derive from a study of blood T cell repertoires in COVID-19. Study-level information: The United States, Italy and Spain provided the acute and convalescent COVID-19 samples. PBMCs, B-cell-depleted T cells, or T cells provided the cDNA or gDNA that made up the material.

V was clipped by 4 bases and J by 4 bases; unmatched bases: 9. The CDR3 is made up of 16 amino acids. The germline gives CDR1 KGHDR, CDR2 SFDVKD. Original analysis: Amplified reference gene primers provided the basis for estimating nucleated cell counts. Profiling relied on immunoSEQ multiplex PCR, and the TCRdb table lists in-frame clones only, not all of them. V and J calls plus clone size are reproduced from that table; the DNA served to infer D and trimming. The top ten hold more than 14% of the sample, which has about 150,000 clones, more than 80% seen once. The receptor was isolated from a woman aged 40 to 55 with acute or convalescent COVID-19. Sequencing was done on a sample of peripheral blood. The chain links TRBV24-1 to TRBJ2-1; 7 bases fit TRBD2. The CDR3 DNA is TGTGCCACCAGTGAAAGCGGGGAAGGCCCTTACAATGAGCAGTTCTTC. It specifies CATSESGEGPYNEQFF.